This entry concerns a single T cell receptor beta chain. The data were taken from a study of blood T cell repertoires in COVID-19. This table comes from immunoSEQ multiplex PCR, and its TCRdb copy is limited to in-frame clones, with some not included. The table shows around 240,000 clones, with approximately 86% occurring only once. This receptor was taken from a woman aged 25 to 39 who had recovered from COVID-19. The specimen was peripheral blood.

The CDR3, as DNA: TGTGCCAGCAGCTTATTAGGACAACCACACTATGGCTACACCTTC. As protein: CASSLLGQPHYGYTF. The J gene is TRBJ1-2, the V gene TRBV7-2, with D tentatively TRBD1 (5 bases). The V and J ends lost 2 bases and 3 bases respectively, with 13 bases between them. CDR1 and CDR2 from the germline V gene are SGHTA and FQGNSA. CDR3 length equals 15 residues.